Listed below are T cell receptor beta chains from one sample, sequenced in a study of blood T cell repertoires in COVID-19. The protocol was immunoSEQ multiplex PCR, while the TCRdb copy is restricted to in-frame clones and leaves out a portion. The sample lists about 76,000 clones, more than 75% occurring once. The sequenced material came from peripheral blood. Source of these receptors: a human donor in a cohort sampled during active COVID-19. Both conserved end residues are part of each CDR3. The D gene is left open where the match is weak. Not all rows give a size; the values are once, few, many and, for expanded clones, a class.

>-|TRBV7-9|TRBJ2-1|-
TGTGCCAGCAGCCCCCCCATGGGGGGAGCCTACAATGAGCAGTTCTTC
CASSPPMGGAYNEQFF
>-|TRBV30|TRBJ1-4|-
TGTGCCTGGAGTGGGAGGCTAGGGAATGAAAAACTGTTTTTT
CAWSGRLGNEKLFF
>-|TRBV3-1/TRBV3-2|TRBJ1-5|-
TGTGCCAGCAGCCAAGGAGGGCTCAATCAGCCCCAGCATTTT
CASSQGGLNQPQHF
>TRBD2|TRBV5-6|TRBJ2-5|-
TGTGCCAGCAGCTTTCTAGCGGGCCAAGAGACCCAGTACTTC
CASSFLAGQETQYF
>TRBD1|TRBV30|TRBJ2-7|-
TGTGCCTGGAGTACGACAGGGGGCGCGTACGAGCAGTACTTC
CAWSTTGGAYEQYF
>-|TRBV4-2|TRBJ1-4|-
TGTGCCAGCAGCCCAGGGCAGAAACTGTTTTTT
CASSPGQKLFF
>TRBD2|TRBV2|TRBJ2-5|-
TGTGCCAGCCGACTAGCGGGGGGGTTTGGAGAGACCCAGTACTTC
CASRLAGGFGETQYF
>-|TRBV2|TRBJ1-3|-
TGTGCCAGCAGTCGTACTATAGGAAACACCATATATTTT
CASSRTIGNTIYF
>TRBD1|TRBV6-5|TRBJ2-7|once
TGTGCCAGCAGTTACGGGACAGGGTACGAGCAGTATTTC
CASSYGTGYEQYF
>-|TRBV2|TRBJ2-7|-
TGTGCCAGCAGTGAGACCGGAGGGGCCGGCTACGAGCAGTACTTC
CASSETGGAGYEQYF
>TRBD1|TRBV24-1|TRBJ2-2|-
TGTGCCACCAGCCGGGACAGGTTGTTCGGGGAGCTGTTTTTT
CATSRDRLFGELFF
>-|TRBV25-1|TRBJ1-4|-
TGTGCCAGCAGTGACCGGACAGCTCCTAATGAAAAACTGTTTTTT
CASSDRTAPNEKLFF
>-|TRBV27|TRBJ1-5|-
TGTGCCAGCAGTTTATCGATCGGGTACCAGCCCCAGCATTTT
CASSLSIGYQPQHF
>-|TRBV7-3|TRBJ2-1|-
TGTGCCAGCAGCCCGACAGCTAGCTCCTACAATGAGCAGTTCTTC
CASSPTASSYNEQFF
>-|TRBV2|TRBJ1-1|-
TGTGCCAGCAAGGAGGGGCTGAACACTGAAGCTTTCTTT
CASKEGLNTEAFF
>TRBD2|TRBV4-1|TRBJ2-1|-
TGCGCCAGCAGCCAAGTCCCACGACTAGCGGGGGGTTATGAGCAGTTCTTC
CASSQVPRLAGGYEQFF